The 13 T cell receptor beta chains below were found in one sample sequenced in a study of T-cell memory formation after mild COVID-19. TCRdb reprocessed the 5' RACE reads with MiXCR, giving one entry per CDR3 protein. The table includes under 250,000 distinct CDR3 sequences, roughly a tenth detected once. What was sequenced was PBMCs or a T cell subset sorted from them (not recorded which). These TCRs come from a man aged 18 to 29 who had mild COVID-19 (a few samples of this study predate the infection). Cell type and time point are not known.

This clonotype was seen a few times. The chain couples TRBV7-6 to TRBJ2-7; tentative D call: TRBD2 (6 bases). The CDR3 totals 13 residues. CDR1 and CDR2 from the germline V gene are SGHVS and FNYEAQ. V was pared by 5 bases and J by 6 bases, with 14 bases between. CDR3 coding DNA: TGTGCCAGCAGCCCTCGCCGGGGGAGCGAGCAGTACTTC. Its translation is CASSPRRGSEQYF.

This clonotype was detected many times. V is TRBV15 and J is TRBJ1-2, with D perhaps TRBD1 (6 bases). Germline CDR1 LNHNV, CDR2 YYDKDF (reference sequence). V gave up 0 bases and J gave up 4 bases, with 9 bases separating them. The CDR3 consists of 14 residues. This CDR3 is CATSRDRTAYGYTF. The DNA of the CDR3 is TGTGCCACCAGCAGAGACCGGACAGCCTATGGCTACACCTTC.

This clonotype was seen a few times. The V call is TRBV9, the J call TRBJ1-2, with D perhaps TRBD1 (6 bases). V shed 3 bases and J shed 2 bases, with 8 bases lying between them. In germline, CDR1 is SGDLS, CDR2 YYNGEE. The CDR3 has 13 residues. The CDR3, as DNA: TGTGCCAGCAGCGAGGGGGAGAACTATGGCTACACCTTC. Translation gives CASSEGENYGYTF.

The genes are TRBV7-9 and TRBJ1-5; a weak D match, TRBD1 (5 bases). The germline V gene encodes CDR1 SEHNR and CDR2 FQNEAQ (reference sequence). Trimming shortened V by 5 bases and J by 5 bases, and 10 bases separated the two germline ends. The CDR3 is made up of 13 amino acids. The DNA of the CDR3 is TGTGCCAGCAGCGTACAGGAGGATCAGCCCCAGCATTTT. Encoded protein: CASSVQEDQPQHF.

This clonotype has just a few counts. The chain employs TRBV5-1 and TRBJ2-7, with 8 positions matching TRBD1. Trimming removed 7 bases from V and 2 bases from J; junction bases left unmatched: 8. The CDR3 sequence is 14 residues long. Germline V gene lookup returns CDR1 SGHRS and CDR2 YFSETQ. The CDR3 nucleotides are TGCGCCAGCGCAGGGGGCCTTCACGCCTACGAGCAGTACTTC. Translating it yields CASAGGLHAYEQYF.

The CDR3 here is CAWSRGPMETNEQFF. CDR3 in DNA: TGTGCCTGGAGTAGGGGCCCAATGGAGACCAATGAGCAGTTCTTC. The gene calls are TRBV30 and TRBJ2-1, with D maybe TRBD1 (5 bases). Germline values: CDR1 GTSNPN, CDR2 SVGIG (reference sequence). The V end was cut by 2 bases, the J end by 6 bases, with 17 bases between. This CDR3 comprises 15 residues.

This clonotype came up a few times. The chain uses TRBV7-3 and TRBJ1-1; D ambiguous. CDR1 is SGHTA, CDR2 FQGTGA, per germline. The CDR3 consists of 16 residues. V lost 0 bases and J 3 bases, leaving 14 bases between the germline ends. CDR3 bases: TGTGCCAGCAGCTTAACCGCGTCCGGTGGGTACACTGAAGCTTTCTTT. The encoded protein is CASSLTASGGYTEAFF.

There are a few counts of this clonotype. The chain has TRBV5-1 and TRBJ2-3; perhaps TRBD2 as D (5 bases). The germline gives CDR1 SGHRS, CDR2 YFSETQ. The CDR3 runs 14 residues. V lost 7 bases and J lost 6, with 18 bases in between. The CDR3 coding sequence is TGCGCCAGCGGAAGCGGAGAGGGCCGGGATACGCAGTATTTT. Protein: CASGSGEGRDTQYF.

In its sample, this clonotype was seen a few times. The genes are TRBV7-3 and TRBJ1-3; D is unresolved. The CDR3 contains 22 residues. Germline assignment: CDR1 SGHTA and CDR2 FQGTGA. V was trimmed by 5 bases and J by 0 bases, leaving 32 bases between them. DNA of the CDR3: TGTGCCAGCAGCCGCCTGGGCGGGGTGCCCTGGGGTCAAGGTCCCTCTGGAAACACCATATATTTT. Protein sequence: CASSRLGGVPWGQGPSGNTIYF.

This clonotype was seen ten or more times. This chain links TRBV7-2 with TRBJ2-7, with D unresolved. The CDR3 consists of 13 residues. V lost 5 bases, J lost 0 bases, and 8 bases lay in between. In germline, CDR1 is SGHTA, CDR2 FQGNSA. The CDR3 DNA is TGTGCCAGCAGCGGTTGGAGCTCCTACGAGCAGTACTTC. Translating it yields CASSGWSSYEQYF.

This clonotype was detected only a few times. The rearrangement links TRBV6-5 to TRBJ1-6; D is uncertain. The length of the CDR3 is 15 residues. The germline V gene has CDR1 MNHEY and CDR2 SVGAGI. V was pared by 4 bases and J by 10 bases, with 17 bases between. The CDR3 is CASSSPRGSRSPLHF. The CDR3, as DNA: TGTGCCAGCAGTTCTCCGAGAGGTAGTAGATCACCCCTCCACTTT.

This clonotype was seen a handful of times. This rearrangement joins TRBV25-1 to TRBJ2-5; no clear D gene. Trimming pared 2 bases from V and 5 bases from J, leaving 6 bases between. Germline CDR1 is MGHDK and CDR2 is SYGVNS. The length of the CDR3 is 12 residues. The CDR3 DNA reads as TGTGCCAGCAGTGAACCTAGGGAGACCCAGTACTTC. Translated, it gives CASSEPRETQYF.

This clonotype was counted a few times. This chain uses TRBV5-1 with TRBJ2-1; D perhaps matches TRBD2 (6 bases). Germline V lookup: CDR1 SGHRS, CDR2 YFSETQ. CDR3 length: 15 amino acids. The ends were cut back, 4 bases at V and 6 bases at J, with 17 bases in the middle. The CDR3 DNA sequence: TGCGCCAGCAGCCGACTGGGGGGAGTCGTCAATGAGCAGTTCTTC. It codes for CASSRLGGVVNEQFF.